The sequence of this TCR beta chain was determined in a study of beta chain features in type 1 diabetes. Study-level findings and limits: In comparison with healthy donors, patients had naive, central memory and Treg TCRB repertoires that appeared more similar.

Germline CDR1 reads SNHLY; CDR2 reads FYNNEI. The CDR3 consists of 14 residues. Trimming took 6 bases from V and 3 from J; bases not matched to a gene: 6. Sequencing targeted expressed TCRB transcripts, as all isolated RNA had been reverse transcribed. Sequencing was performed with immunoSEQ multiplex PCR; in TCRdb, only in-frame clones are kept and a portion is missing. The sample carries roughly 170,000 clones, about 13% recorded once. Worth noting for this clone: No antigen is known for it.

The V gene is TRBV2, the J gene TRBJ2-7, with 9 bases matching TRBD2. Sequenced sample: central memory CD4+ T cells from blood. This TCR came from a woman younger than 30 in good health. CDR3 sequence: CASSQTSGFYEQYF. The CDR3 bases are TGTGCCAGCAGCCAGACTAGCGGTTTCTACGAGCAGTACTTC.